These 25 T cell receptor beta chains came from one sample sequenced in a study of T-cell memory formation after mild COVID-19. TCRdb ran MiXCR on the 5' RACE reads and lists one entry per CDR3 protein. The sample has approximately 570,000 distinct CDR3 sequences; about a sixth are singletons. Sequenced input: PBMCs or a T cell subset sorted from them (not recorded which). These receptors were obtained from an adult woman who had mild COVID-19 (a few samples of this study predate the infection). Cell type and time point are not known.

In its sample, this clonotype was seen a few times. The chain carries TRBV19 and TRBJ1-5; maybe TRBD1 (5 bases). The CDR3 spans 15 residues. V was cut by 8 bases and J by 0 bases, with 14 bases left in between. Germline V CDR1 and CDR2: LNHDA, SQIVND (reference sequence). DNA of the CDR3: TGTGCCAGTCTCCGGGACTCCGATAGCAATCAGCCCCAGCATTTT. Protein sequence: CASLRDSDSNQPQHF.

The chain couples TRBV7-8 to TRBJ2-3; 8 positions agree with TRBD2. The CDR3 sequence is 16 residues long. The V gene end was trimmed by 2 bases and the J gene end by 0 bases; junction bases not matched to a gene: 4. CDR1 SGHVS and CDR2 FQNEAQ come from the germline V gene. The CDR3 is CASSLLSGGSTDTQYF. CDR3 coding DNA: TGTGCCAGCAGCTTACTTTCGGGGGGGAGCACAGATACGCAGTATTTT.

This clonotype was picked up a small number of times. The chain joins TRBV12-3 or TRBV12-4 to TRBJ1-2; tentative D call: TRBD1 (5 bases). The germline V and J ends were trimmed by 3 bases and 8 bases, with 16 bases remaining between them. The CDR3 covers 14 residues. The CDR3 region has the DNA TGTGCCAGCAGTTTTGCGGGGGACGACGTGGGCTACACCTTC. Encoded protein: CASSFAGDDVGYTF.

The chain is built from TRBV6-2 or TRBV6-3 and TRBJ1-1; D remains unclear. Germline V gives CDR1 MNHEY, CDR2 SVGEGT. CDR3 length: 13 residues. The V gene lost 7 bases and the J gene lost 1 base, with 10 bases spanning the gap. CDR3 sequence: CASTTPPNTEAFF. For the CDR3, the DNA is TGTGCCAGCACTACGCCACCGAACACTGAAGCTTTCTTT.

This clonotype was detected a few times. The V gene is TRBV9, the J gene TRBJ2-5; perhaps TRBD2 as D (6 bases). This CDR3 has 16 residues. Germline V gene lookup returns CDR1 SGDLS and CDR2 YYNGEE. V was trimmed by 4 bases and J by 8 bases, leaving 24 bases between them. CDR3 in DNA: TGTGCCAGCAGCCCTAGAGGCGGGACGGTAGGAGATACCCAGTACTTC. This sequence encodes CASSPRGGTVGDTQYF.

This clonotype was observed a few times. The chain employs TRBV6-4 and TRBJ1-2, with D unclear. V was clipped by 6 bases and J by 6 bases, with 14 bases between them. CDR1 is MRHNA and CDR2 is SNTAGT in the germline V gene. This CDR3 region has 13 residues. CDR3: CASSARMGNGYTF. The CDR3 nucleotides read TGTGCCAGCAGCGCCCGGATGGGGAATGGCTACACCTTC.

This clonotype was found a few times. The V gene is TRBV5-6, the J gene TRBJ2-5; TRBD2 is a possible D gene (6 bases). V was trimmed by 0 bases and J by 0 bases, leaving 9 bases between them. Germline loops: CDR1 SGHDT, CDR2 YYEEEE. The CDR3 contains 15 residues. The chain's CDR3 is CASSLAGTYQETQYF. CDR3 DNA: TGTGCCAGCAGCTTGGCAGGGACTTACCAAGAGACCCAGTACTTC.

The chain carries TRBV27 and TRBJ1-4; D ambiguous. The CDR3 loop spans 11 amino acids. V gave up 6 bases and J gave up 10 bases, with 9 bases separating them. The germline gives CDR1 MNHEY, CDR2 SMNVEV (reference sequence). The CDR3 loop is CASSSLGKLFF. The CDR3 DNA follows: TGTGCCAGCAGCTCCCTGGGAAAACTGTTTTTT.

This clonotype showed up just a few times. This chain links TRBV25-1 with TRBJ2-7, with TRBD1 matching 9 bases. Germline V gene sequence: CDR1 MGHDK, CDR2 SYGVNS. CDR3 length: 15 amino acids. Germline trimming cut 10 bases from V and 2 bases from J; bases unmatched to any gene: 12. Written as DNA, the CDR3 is TGTGCCACCTCAACCGACCGGGACAGGGCCTACGAGCAGTACTTC. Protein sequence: CATSTDRDRAYEQYF.

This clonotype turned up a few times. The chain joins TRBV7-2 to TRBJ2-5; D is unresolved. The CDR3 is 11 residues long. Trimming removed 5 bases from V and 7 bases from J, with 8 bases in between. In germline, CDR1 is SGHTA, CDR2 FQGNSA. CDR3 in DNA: TGTGCCAGCAGCATGAGTGGGACCCAGTACTTC. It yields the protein CASSMSGTQYF. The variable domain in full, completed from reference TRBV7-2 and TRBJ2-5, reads GAGVSQSPSNKVTEKGKDVELRCDPISGHTALYWYRQSLGQGLEFLIYFQGNSAPDKSGLPSDRFSAERTGGSVSTLTIQRTQQEDSAVYLCASSMSGTQYFGPGTRLLVL.

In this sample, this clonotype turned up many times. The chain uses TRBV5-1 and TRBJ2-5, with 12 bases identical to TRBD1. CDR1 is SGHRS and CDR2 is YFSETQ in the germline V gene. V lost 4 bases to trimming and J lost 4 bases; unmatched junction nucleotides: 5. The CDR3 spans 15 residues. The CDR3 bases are TGCGCCAGCAGCAGTGGGACAGGGGGCTTAGAGACCCAGTACTTC. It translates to CASSSGTGGLETQYF.

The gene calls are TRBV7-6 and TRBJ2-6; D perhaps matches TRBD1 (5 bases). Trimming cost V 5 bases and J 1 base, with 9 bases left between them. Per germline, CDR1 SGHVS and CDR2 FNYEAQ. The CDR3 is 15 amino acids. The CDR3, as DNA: TGTGCCAGCAGCAATAGGGGTTCTGGGGCCAACGTCCTGACTTTC. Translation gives CASSNRGSGANVLTF.

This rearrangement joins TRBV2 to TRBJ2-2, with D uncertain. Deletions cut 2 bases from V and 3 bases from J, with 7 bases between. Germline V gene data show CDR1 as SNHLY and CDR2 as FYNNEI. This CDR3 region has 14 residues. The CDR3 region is CASSEWSDTGELFF. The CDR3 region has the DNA TGTGCCAGCAGTGAATGGAGCGACACCGGGGAGCTGTTTTTT.

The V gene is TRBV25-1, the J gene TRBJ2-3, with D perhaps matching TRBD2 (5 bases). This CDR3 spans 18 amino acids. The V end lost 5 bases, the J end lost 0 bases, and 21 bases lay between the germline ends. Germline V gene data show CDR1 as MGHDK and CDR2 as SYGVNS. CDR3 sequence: CASSPLLSGETSTDTQYF. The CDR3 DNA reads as TGTGCCAGCAGTCCCCTTCTCAGCGGCGAGACTAGCACAGATACGCAGTATTTT.

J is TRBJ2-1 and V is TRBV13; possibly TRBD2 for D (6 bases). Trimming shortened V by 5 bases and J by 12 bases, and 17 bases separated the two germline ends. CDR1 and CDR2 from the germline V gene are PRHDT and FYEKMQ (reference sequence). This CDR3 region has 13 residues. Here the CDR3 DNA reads TGTGCCAGCAGCCCCGGGACTCCCGAGGTGCAGTTCTTC. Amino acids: CASSPGTPEVQFF.

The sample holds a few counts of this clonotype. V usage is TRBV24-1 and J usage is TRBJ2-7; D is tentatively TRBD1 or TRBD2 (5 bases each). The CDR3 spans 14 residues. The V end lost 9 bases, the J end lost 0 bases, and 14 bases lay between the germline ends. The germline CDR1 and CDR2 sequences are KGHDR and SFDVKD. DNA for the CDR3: TGTGCCACCTCCCCTCCGGGGCCCTCCTACGAGCAGTACTTC. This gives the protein CATSPPGPSYEQYF.

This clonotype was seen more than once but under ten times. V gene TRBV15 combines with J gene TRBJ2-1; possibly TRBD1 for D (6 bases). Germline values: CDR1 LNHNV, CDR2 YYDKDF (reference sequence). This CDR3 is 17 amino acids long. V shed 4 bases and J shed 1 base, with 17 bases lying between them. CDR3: CATSKNPGTGSYNEQFF. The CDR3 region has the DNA TGTGCCACCAGCAAAAATCCGGGAACAGGGTCCTACAATGAGCAGTTCTTC.

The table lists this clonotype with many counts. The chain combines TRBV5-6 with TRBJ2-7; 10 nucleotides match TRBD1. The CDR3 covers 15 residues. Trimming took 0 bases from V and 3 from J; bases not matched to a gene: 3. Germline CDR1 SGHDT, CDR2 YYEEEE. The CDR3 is CASSLEGQGFYEQYF. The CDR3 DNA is TGTGCCAGCAGCTTGGAGGGACAGGGGTTCTACGAGCAGTACTTC.

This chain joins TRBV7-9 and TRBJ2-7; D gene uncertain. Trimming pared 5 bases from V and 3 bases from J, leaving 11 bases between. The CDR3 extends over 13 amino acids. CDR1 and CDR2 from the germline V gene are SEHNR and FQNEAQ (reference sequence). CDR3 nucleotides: TGTGCCAGCAGCGATTCCATAAGCTACGAGCAGTACTTC. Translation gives CASSDSISYEQYF.

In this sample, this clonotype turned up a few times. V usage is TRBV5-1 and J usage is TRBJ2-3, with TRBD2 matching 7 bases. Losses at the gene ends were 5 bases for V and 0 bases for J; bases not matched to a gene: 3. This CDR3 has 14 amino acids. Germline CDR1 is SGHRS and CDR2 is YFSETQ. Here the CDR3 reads CASRVSGSTDTQYF. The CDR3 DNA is TGCGCCAGCAGGGTTAGCGGGAGCACAGATACGCAGTATTTT.

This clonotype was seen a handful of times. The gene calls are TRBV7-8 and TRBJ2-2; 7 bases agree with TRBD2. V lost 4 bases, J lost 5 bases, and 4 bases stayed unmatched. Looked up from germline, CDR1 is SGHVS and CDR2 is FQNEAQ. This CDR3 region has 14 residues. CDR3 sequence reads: CASSSGTTTGELFF. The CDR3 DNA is TGTGCCAGCAGCTCCGGGACTACTACCGGGGAGCTGTTTTTT.

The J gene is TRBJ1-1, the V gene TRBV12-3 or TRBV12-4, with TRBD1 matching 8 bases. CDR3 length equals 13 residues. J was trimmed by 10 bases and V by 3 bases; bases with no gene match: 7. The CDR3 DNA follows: TGTGCCAGCAGTTTGGACAGGGCCCCGAGAGCTTTCTTT. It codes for CASSLDRAPRAFF.

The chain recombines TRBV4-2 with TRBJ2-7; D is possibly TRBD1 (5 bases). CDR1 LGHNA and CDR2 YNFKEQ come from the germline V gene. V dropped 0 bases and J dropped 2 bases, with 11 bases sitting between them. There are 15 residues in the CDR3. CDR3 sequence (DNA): TGTGCCAGCAGCCAAGAGTCGCCAGGGCCCTACGAGCAGTACTTC. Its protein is CASSQESPGPYEQYF.

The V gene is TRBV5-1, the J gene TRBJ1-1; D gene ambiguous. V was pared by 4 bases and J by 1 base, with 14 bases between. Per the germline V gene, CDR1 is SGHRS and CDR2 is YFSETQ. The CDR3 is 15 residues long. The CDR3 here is CASSPGGVRNTEAFF. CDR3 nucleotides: TGCGCCAGCAGCCCAGGAGGAGTAAGGAACACTGAAGCTTTCTTT.

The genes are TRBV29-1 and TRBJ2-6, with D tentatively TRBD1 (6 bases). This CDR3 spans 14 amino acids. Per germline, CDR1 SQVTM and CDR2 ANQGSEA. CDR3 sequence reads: CSDTGIYGANVLTF. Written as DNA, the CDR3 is TGCAGTGATACAGGGATCTATGGGGCCAACGTCCTGACTTTC.